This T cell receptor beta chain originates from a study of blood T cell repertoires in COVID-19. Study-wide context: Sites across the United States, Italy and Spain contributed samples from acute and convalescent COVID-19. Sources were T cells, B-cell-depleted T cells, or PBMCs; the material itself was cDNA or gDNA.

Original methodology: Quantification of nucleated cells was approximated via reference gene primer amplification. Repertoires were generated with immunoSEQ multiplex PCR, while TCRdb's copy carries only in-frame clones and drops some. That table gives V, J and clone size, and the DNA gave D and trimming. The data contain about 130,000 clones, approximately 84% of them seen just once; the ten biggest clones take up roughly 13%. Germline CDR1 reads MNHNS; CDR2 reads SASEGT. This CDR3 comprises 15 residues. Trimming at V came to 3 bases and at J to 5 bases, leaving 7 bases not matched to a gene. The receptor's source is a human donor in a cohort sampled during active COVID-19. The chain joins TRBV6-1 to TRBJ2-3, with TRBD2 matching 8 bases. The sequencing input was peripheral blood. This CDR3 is CASSEERGSRDTQYF. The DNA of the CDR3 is TGTGCCAGCAGTGAGGAGCGGGGGTCTCGAGATACGCAGTATTTT.